This TCR beta chain was found in a study of blood T cells in healthy people across ages. A J-beta primer mix and a sample-barcoded 5' primer were used in a second PCR of roughly 7 to 12 cycles. TCRdb analysed the 5' RACE reads with MiXCR anew, one entry per CDR3 protein. The table lists more than 700,000 distinct CDR3 sequences, around half of them singletons. This CDR3 comprises 12 residues. CDR1 is MNHEY and CDR2 is SVGEGT in the germline V gene. Trimming removed 7 bases from V and 6 bases from J, with 9 bases in between. It was around 9 milliliters of peripheral blood that were drawn from each donor. Isolation yielded PBMCs, at least 7 million per sample, in every case.

The sequence was obtained from a man older than 75 in good health. The rearrangement links TRBV6-2 or TRBV6-3 to TRBJ1-4, with D hard to call. The specimen sequenced was blood. CDR3 coding DNA: TGTGCCAGCAACTCGGGATATGAAAAACTGTTTTTT. Its protein product is CASNSGYEKLFF.